Listed below are T cell receptor beta chains from one sample, sequenced in a study of cytomegalovirus exposure and HLA in healthy donors. Assay used: immunoSEQ multiplex PCR; TCRdb lists only in-frame clones, some missing. The sample spans fewer than 150,000 clones; the ten largest clones claim roughly 3%. Sequenced material: PBMCs. Receptor source: a man between 40 and 49 years old in good health and CMV-seronegative. Both conserved end residues are part of each CDR3. A D gene is named only where the DNA matches it firmly.

TRBV5-6,TRBD1,TRBJ2-7,CASSRRQGAYEQYF,TGTGCCAGCAGCCGACGACAGGGTGCCTACGAGCAGTACTTC
TRBV7-2,NA,TRBJ2-1,CASSTDSGGYGNEQFF,TGTGCCAGCAGCACGGACTCCGGAGGTTATGGCAATGAGCAGTTCTTC
TRBV19,NA,TRBJ1-2,CASSPMSGGNYDYTF,TGTGCCAGTAGTCCCATGTCGGGGGGCAACTATGACTACACCTTC
TRBV6-1,TRBD1,TRBJ1-5,CASSDPGQGRFQPQHF,TGTGCCAGCAGTGACCCGGGACAGGGTAGATTCCAGCCCCAGCATTTT
TRBV7-9,TRBD1,TRBJ1-2,CASSSDRESYGYTF,TGTGCCAGCAGCTCGGACAGGGAAAGCTATGGCTACACCTTC
TRBV9,NA,TRBJ1-2,CASSVTAGLDYGYTF,TGTGCCAGCAGCGTAACGGCAGGGCTAGACTATGGCTACACCTTC
TRBV10-3,NA,TRBJ1-2,CAIMASGRQSVGYTF,TGTGCCATCATGGCTTCAGGGAGGCAGTCAGTTGGCTACACCTTC
TRBV5-4,TRBD1,TRBJ2-3,CASSSGQGAVTQYF,TGTGCCAGCAGTTCGGGACAGGGGGCAGTTACGCAGTATTTT
TRBV18,NA,TRBJ1-5,CASSLDSNQPQHF,TGTGCCAGCTCACTAGATAGCAATCAGCCCCAGCATTTT
TRBV9,TRBD2,TRBJ2-5,CASSVGVAGAETQYF,TGTGCCAGCAGCGTAGGCGTAGCGGGGGCAGAGACCCAGTACTTC
TRBV30,TRBD1,TRBJ2-1,CAWINPGTASNEQFF,TGTGCCTGGATAAACCCCGGGACAGCAAGCAATGAGCAGTTCTTC
TRBV28,TRBD2,TRBJ2-2,CASSLSSGGASSTGELFF,TGTGCCAGCAGTTTATCTAGCGGGGGGGCTTCGTCCACCGGGGAGCTGTTTTTT
TRBV4-3,NA,TRBJ2-2,CASSQEVSGFTGELFF,TGCGCCAGCAGCCAAGAAGTCAGCGGATTCACCGGGGAGCTGTTTTTT
TRBV6-5,NA,TRBJ2-7,CASMRGPHEQYF,TGTGCCAGCATGCGGGGACCCCACGAGCAGTACTTC
TRBV4-1,TRBD1,TRBJ1-1,CASSQGAQGVNTEAFF,TGCGCCAGCAGCCAAGGGGCTCAGGGGGTGAACACTGAAGCTTTCTTT
TRBV7-9,TRBD1,TRBJ2-1,CASSLAGDSFGEQFF,TGTGCCAGCAGCTTAGCGGGGGACAGTTTCGGTGAGCAGTTCTTC
TRBV29-1,NA,TRBJ2-3,CSVEDGGDTQYF,TGCAGCGTTGAAGATGGGGGCGATACGCAGTATTTT
TRBV2,TRBD1,TRBJ1-1,CASSEGTGGTEAFF,TGTGCCAGCAGTGAAGGGACAGGGGGCACTGAAGCTTTCTTT
TRBV5-6,NA,TRBJ2-1,CASSLGQYNEQFF,TGTGCCAGCAGCTTGGGACAGTACAATGAGCAGTTCTTC
TRBV4-2,TRBD1,TRBJ2-3,CASSQVRGLGGSTDTQYF,TGTGCCAGCAGCCAAGTGAGGGGGCTTGGGGGATCCACAGATACGCAGTATTTT
TRBV7-9,TRBD1,TRBJ1-1,CASSFDRGRDEAFF,TGTGCCAGCAGCTTCGACAGGGGGCGGGATGAAGCTTTCTTT
TRBV7-9,TRBD1,TRBJ2-5,CASSLGNGTGTETQYF,TGTGCCAGCAGCTTAGGCAACGGGACAGGGACAGAGACCCAGTACTTC
TRBV5-1,TRBD1,TRBJ1-4,CASSSGQGAAYEKLFF,TGCGCCAGCAGCTCCGGACAGGGGGCGGCTTATGAAAAACTGTTTTTT
TRBV6-6,NA,TRBJ2-7,CASQGRGHEQYF,TGTGCCAGCCAAGGCAGGGGACACGAGCAGTACTTC
TRBV25-1,TRBD1,TRBJ1-5,CASSGITGGNQPQHF,TGTGCCAGCAGTGGAATTACAGGGGGCAATCAGCCCCAGCATTTT
TRBV14,NA,TRBJ2-7,CASSQGRGFGQYF,TGTGCCAGCAGCCAGGGCCGGGGATTCGGGCAGTACTTC
TRBV6-5,TRBD2,TRBJ2-3,CASSLTSGGTDTQYF,TGTGCCAGCAGTCTCACTAGCGGGGGTACAGATACGCAGTATTTT
TRBV12-2,NA,TRBJ1-5,CASRLARGPQHF,TGTGCAAGTCGCTTAGCGCGAGGGCCCCAGCATTTT
TRBV23-1,TRBD1,TRBJ1-5,CASSPQRQGFVQPQHF,TGCGCCAGCAGTCCTCAACGACAGGGCTTCGTTCAGCCCCAGCATTTT
TRBV19,NA,TRBJ1-5,CASSIAGRAQPQHF,TGTGCCAGTAGTATAGCCGGCAGGGCTCAGCCCCAGCATTTT
TRBV2,NA,TRBJ2-3,CASSTTGLRTDTQYF,TGTGCCAGCAGTACTACAGGGCTTCGCACAGATACGCAGTATTTT
TRBV6-6,NA,TRBJ1-1,CASRQGPTEAFF,TGTGCCAGCAGACAGGGTCCCACTGAAGCTTTCTTT
TRBV29-1,TRBD1,TRBJ1-5,CSAGDSFNQPQHF,TGCAGCGCTGGGGACAGTTTCAATCAGCCCCAGCATTTT
TRBV5-1,TRBD1,TRBJ2-7,CASSLGPGTAYEQYF,TGCGCCAGCAGCTTGGGTCCGGGGACAGCCTACGAGCAGTACTTC
TRBV10-2,NA,TRBJ1-1,CASSAQRGNTEAFF,TGCGCCAGCAGTGCCCAGCGGGGGAACACTGAAGCTTTCTTT
TRBV19,NA,TRBJ2-2,CASSIYRLVNTGELFF,TGTGCCAGTAGTATTTATCGACTAGTAAACACCGGGGAGCTGTTTTTT
TRBV5-4,NA,TRBJ1-6,CASSIGDNSPLHF,TGTGCCAGCAGTATAGGGGATAATTCACCCCTCCACTTT